The clone carrying this T cell receptor (beta chain) was detected ten times or more. Its antigen remains unidentified. Incorporated into the TCR beta cDNA libraries were unique molecular identifiers, which served to reduce PCR and sequencing biases. When about 1 to 11 million T cells were used, they gave hundreds of thousands of cDNA molecules. Using its own MiXCR run on the PCR reads, TCRdb lists one record per CDR3 protein. The top ten clones hold less than 6% of a sample with about 540,000 distinct CDR3 sequences, around 36% of them seen once. This entry is derived from a study of post-analysis software for immune sequencing data. About the study: The courses of disease that were included comprised relapsing-remitting, secondary progressive and progressive-relapsing multiple sclerosis. Study-wide findings and caveats: Same-batch samples co-clustered strongly by F measure. Multiple sclerosis patients showed significantly lower normalized Chao1 diversity than controls did. Five or six TRBV segments, TRBV5-6, TRBV5-1 and TRBV20-1 among them, were found more frequent in patients than controls.

The CDR3 consists of 14 residues. Trimming removed 5 bases at V and 5 bases at J, with 15 bases between. The germline CDR1 and CDR2 sequences are SGHRS and YFSETQ. This clonotype originated in a girl between 2 and 17 years old with multiple sclerosis. The sequenced material came from blood. This chain connects TRBV5-1 to TRBJ2-3, with unresolved D. The CDR3 sequence is CASRPTPSIDTQYF. CDR3 bases: TGCGCCAGCAGACCTACCCCTAGTATAGATACGCAGTATTTT.